The sequence of this T cell receptor (beta chain) was determined in a study of blood T cell repertoires in COVID-19. The wider study: Donors in the United States, Italy and Spain gave samples during acute or convalescent COVID-19. T cells, B-cell-depleted T cells, or PBMCs supplied cDNA or gDNA.

In the study's own analysis: Amplifying reference gene primers gave estimates of nucleated cell counts. The assay was immunoSEQ multiplex PCR, and TCRdb's table has in-frame clones only and misses some. The DNA was the basis for D and trimming; V, J and clone size are from that table. The sample lists 25,000 to 35,000 clones; roughly nine tenths were seen once. The CDR3 totals 18 residues. Germline V gene sequence: CDR1 SGHNT, CDR2 YENEEA. The J segment lost 2 bases and the V segment lost 6 bases, leaving 15 bases of the junction unmatched. This TCR derives from a man in his 60s with active COVID-19. The rearrangement links TRBV11-3 to TRBJ2-5; 10 bases match TRBD2. Sequencing was carried out using peripheral blood. This chain's CDR3 is CASSWGMSSGGRQETQYF. The CDR3 bases are TGTGCCAGCAGTTGGGGCATGTCTAGCGGGGGCCGGCAAGAGACCCAGTACTTC.